A selection of T cell receptor beta chains follows, all from one sample in a study of T-cell memory formation after mild COVID-19. TCRdb re-called the 5' RACE reads through MiXCR, storing one row per CDR3 protein. This sample has about 200,000 distinct CDR3 sequences; around 8.8% occur once, and the top ten carry around 3.3%. Material for sequencing was PBMCs or a T cell subset sorted from them (not recorded which). The receptors come from a man between 18 and 29 years old who had mild COVID-19 (a few samples of this study predate the infection). Cell type and time point are not known. Both conserved end residues are part of each CDR3. D genes are given only for firm matches. Clone sizes are given selectively: once, few, many, or a class where the clone is expanded.

>TRBV10-1|NA|NA|TRBJ2-3
CARFTTRTQTDTQYF
TGCGCCAGATTCACTACGAGGACACAGACAGATACGCAGTATTTT
>TRBV3-1|few|NA|TRBJ1-5
CASSQDIGQPQHF
TGTGCCAGCAGCCAAGATATCGGTCAGCCCCAGCATTTT
>TRBV5-1|few|TRBD1|TRBJ1-2
CASSLGVAGTGSGYTF
TGCGCCAGCAGCTTGGGCGTAGCCGGGACAGGGTCTGGCTACACCTTC
>TRBV12-3/TRBV12-4|few|TRBD1|TRBJ2-7
CASSPGTDEQYF
TGTGCCAGCAGTCCCGGGACAGACGAGCAGTACTTC
>TRBV7-6|NA|NA|TRBJ1-6
CASSLAPNSNSPLHF
TGTGCCAGCAGCTTAGCGCCAAACAGTAATTCACCCCTCCACTTT
>TRBV7-2|few|TRBD2|TRBJ2-3
CASSPRLAGGIDTQYF
TGTGCCAGCAGCCCGCGACTAGCGGGGGGCATAGATACGCAGTATTTT
>TRBV10-3|many|NA|TRBJ2-3
CAITSGSSTDTQYF
TGTGCCATCACCAGCGGATCTAGCACAGATACGCAGTATTTT
>TRBV7-9|few|NA|TRBJ2-1
CASSLSGPYNEQFF
TGTGCCAGCAGCTTATCGGGGCCCTACAATGAGCAGTTCTTC
>TRBV2|NA|NA|TRBJ2-3
CASRLADTQYF
TGTGCCAGCAGGTTAGCGGATACGCAGTATTTT
>TRBV9|few|TRBD2|TRBJ2-5
CASSVTGSGNQETQYF
TGTGCCAGCAGCGTAACGGGTAGCGGGAACCAAGAGACCCAGTACTTC
>TRBV12-3/TRBV12-4|few|TRBD1|TRBJ2-5
CASTLDRAQETQYF
TGTGCCAGCACCCTCGACAGGGCCCAAGAGACCCAGTACTTC
>TRBV7-2|many|TRBD1|TRBJ2-7
CASSLEAGGYEQYF
TGTGCCAGCAGCTTAGAAGCAGGGGGTTACGAGCAGTACTTC
>TRBV7-2|NA|NA|TRBJ2-3
CASSSYLRTDTQYF
TGTGCCAGCAGCTCATACTTACGCACAGATACGCAGTATTTT
>TRBV11-1|NA|TRBD1|TRBJ2-5
CASSLGDREETQYF
TGTGCCAGCAGCTTAGGGGACAGGGAAGAGACCCAGTACTTC
>TRBV9|NA|NA|TRBJ1-3
CASSDRTPGNTIYF
TGTGCCAGCAGCGACCGGACACCTGGGAACACCATATATTTT
>TRBV20-1|few|NA|TRBJ2-3
CSARDLGATDTQYF
TGCAGTGCTAGAGACCTGGGAGCCACAGATACGCAGTATTTT
>TRBV5-5|many|TRBD1|TRBJ1-6
CASSPRTGDYNSPLHF
TGTGCCAGCAGCCCTAGGACAGGGGATTATAATTCACCCCTCCACTTT
>TRBV12-3/TRBV12-4|NA|NA|TRBJ1-2
CASSLGQTGGHGYTF
TGTGCCAGCAGTTTAGGACAGACAGGAGGTCATGGCTACACCTTC
>TRBV6-5|few|NA|TRBJ1-2
CASSGSPFYGYTF
TGTGCCAGCAGCGGCAGTCCCTTCTATGGCTACACCTTC
>TRBV12-3/TRBV12-4|many|NA|TRBJ2-2
CASSPQSPGELFF
TGTGCCAGCAGTCCCCAATCGCCCGGGGAGCTGTTTTTT
>TRBV20-1|NA|TRBD1|TRBJ1-5
CSARGPDRDQPQHF
TGCAGTGCTAGAGGCCCGGACAGGGATCAGCCCCAGCATTTT
>TRBV7-3|NA|TRBD2|TRBJ2-3
CASSSASGGVDTQYF
TGTGCCAGCAGCTCGGCTAGCGGGGGAGTAGATACGCAGTATTTT
>TRBV6-5|few|NA|TRBJ2-1
CASNNRYNEQFF
TGTGCCAGCAATAACAGGTACAATGAGCAGTTCTTC
>TRBV6-4|many|NA|TRBJ2-1
CASSDYDEQFF
TGTGCCAGCAGTGACTATGATGAGCAGTTCTTC
>TRBV5-4|few|NA|TRBJ1-1
CASRPPPGSATEAFF
TGTGCCAGCAGACCTCCCCCAGGCTCCGCCACTGAAGCTTTCTTT
>TRBV6-2/TRBV6-3|few|TRBD1|TRBJ2-3
CASSYYRTGGRRNTQYF
TGTGCCAGCAGTTACTACCGGACAGGGGGACGAAGGAATACGCAGTATTTT
>TRBV5-1|NA|NA|TRBJ2-5
CASSLFSGDQETQYF
TGCGCCAGCAGCTTGTTTTCAGGGGACCAAGAGACCCAGTACTTC
>TRBV20-1|NA|NA|TRBJ2-5
CSANPLVGVSETQYF
TGCAGTGCTAACCCCCTGGTTGGCGTATCAGAGACCCAGTACTTC
>TRBV20-1|few|NA|TRBJ1-1
CSARGQNTEAFF
TGCAGTGCTAGAGGACAGAACACTGAAGCTTTCTTT
>TRBV29-1|few|TRBD1|TRBJ1-1
CSVGTGVPDEAFF
TGCAGCGTTGGGACAGGGGTTCCTGATGAAGCTTTCTTT
>TRBV30|few|NA|TRBJ1-2
CAWSVTNLNYGYTF
TGTGCCTGGAGTGTTACGAACCTCAACTATGGCTACACCTTC
>TRBV12-5|NA|TRBD2|TRBJ2-5
CASGPSVERGKETQYF
TGTGCTAGTGGTCCTTCGGTGGAGCGGGGGAAAGAGACCCAGTACTTC
>TRBV6-6|many|TRBD1|TRBJ1-2
CASSGTGTGGGYTF
TGTGCCAGCAGCGGGACCGGGACAGGGGGTGGCTACACCTTC
>TRBV6-1|NA|NA|TRBJ1-5
CASRQLNQPQHF
TGTGCCAGCAGACAGCTTAATCAGCCCCAGCATTTT
>TRBV19|few|NA|TRBJ2-1
CASSMRGKYNEQFF
TGTGCCAGTAGTATGCGGGGCAAGTACAATGAGCAGTTCTTC
>TRBV20-1|NA|TRBD1|TRBJ1-2
CSAEPGTGDGYTF
TGCAGTGCTGAACCCGGGACAGGGGACGGCTACACCTTC
>TRBV3-2|NA|NA|TRBJ2-3
CASSQTTSGTTTDTQYF
TGTGCCAGCAGCCAAACGACTAGCGGCACGACCACAGATACGCAGTATTTT
>TRBV11-3|few|NA|TRBJ2-1
CASSLDHNDNEQFF
TGTGCCAGCAGCCTGGATCACAATGACAATGAGCAGTTCTTC
>TRBV12-3/TRBV12-4|many|NA|TRBJ2-7
CASNFKGSSYEQYF
TGTGCCAGCAATTTTAAGGGGAGCTCCTACGAGCAGTACTTC
>TRBV7-2|NA|NA|TRBJ2-5
CASSRPAGQTQYF
TGTGCCAGCAGCCGACCTGCAGGTCAGACCCAGTACTTC
>TRBV2|few|NA|TRBJ2-5
CASSEIPGGAGETQYF
TGTGCCAGCAGTGAAATCCCCGGGGGCGCAGGGGAGACCCAGTACTTC
>TRBV10-2|few|NA|TRBJ1-2
CASRSLPANYGYTF
TGCGCCAGCAGGTCTCTGCCTGCTAACTATGGCTACACCTTC
>TRBV6-5|NA|NA|TRBJ1-2
CASSHPDRNYGYTF
TGTGCCAGCAGCCACCCGGACCGGAACTATGGCTACACCTTC
>TRBV6-1|NA|NA|TRBJ1-2
CASSELDSRYGYTF
TGTGCCAGCAGTGAATTGGACAGCCGCTATGGCTACACCTTC
>TRBV5-8|NA|NA|TRBJ1-2
CASSSATGTYYGYTF
TGTGCCAGCAGCTCGGCTACCGGGACCTACTATGGCTACACCTTC
>TRBV4-3|few|NA|TRBJ2-2
CASSQSLAGNTGELFF
TGCGCCAGCAGCCAGAGCCTAGCCGGCAACACCGGGGAGCTGTTTTTT
>TRBV9|many|NA|TRBJ1-2
CASSPQEGRNYGYTF
TGTGCCAGCAGCCCCCAGGAGGGCAGGAACTATGGCTACACCTTC
>TRBV7-2|few|TRBD2|TRBJ2-1
CASSQRGVYNEQFF
TGTGCCAGCAGCCAGCGGGGGGTTTACAATGAGCAGTTCTTC
>TRBV20-1|few|TRBD1|TRBJ2-1
CSVSRGLVNEQFF
TGCAGTGTTTCTAGGGGGCTAGTCAATGAGCAGTTCTTC
>TRBV7-9|NA|NA|TRBJ1-4
CASSLDGYNEKLFF
TGTGCCAGCAGCCTCGACGGATATAATGAAAAACTGTTTTTT
>TRBV5-1|many|NA|TRBJ2-5
CASSPGAGAWETQYF
TGCGCCAGCAGCCCGGGGGCAGGGGCTTGGGAGACCCAGTACTTC
>TRBV5-1|NA|NA|TRBJ2-1
CASSLVSNNEQFF
TGCGCCAGCAGCTTGGTATCCAACAATGAGCAGTTCTTC